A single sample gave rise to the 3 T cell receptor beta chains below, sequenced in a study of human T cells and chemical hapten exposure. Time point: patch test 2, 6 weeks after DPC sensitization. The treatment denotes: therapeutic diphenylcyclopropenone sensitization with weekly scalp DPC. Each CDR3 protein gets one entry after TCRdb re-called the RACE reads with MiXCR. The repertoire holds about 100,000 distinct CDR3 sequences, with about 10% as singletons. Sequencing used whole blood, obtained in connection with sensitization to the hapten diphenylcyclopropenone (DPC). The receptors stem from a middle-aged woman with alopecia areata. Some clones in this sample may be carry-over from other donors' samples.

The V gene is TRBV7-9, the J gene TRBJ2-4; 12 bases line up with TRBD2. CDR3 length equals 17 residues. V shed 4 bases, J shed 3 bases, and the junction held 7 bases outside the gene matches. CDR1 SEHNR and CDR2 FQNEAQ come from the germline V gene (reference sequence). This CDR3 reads CASSSNLLAGGKNIQYF. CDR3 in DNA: TGTGCCAGCAGCTCAAATTTACTAGCGGGGGGCAAAAACATTCAGTACTTC.

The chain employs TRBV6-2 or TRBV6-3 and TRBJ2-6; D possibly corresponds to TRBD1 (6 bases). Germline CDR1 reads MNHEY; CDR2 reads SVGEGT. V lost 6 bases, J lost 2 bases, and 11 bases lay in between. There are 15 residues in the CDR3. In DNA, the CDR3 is TGTGCCAGCAGACTTGGGGGCCCTGGGGCCAACGTCCTGACTTTC. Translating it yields CASRLGGPGANVLTF.

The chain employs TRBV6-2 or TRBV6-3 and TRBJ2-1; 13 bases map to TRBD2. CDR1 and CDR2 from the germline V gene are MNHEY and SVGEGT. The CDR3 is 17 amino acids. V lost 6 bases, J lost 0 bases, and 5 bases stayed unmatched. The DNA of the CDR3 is TGTGCCAGCAGAAAGACTAGCGGGGGGTCCTCCTACAATGAGCAGTTCTTC. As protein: CASRKTSGGSSYNEQFF.